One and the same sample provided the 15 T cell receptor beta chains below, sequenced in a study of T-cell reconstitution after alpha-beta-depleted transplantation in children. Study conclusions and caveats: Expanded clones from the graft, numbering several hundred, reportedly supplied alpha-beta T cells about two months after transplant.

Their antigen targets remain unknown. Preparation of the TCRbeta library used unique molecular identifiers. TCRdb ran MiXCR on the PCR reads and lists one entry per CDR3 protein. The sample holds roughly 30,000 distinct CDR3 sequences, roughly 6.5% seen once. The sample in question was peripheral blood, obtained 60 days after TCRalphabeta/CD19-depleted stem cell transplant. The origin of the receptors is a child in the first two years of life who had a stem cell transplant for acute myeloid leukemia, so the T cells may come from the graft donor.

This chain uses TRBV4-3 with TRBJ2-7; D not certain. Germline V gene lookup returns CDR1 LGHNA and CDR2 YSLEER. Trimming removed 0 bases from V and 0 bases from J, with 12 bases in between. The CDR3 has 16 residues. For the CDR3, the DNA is TGCGCCAGCAGCCAAGAGGAAGGGCCTTCCTCCTACGAGCAGTACTTC. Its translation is CASSQEEGPSSYEQYF.

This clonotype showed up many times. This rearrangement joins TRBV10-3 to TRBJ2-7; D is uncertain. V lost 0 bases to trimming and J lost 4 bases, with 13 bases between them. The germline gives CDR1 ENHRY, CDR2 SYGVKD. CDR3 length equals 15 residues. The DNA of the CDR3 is TGTGCCATCAGTGAGTCAGAAGGGCGGTCTTACGAGCAGTACTTC. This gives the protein CAISESEGRSYEQYF.

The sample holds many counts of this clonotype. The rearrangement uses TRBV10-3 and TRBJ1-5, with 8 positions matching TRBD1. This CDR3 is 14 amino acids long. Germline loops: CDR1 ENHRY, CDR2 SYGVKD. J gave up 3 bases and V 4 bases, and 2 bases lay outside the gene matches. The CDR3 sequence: CAISGQGANQPQHF. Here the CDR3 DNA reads TGTGCCATCAGTGGGCAGGGGGCCAATCAGCCCCAGCATTTT.

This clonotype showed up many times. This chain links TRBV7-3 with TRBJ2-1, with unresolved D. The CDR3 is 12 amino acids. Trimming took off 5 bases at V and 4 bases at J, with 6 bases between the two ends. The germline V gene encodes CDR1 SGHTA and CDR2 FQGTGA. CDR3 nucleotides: TGTGCCAGCAGCCCCGGATACAATGAGCAGTTCTTC. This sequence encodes CASSPGYNEQFF.

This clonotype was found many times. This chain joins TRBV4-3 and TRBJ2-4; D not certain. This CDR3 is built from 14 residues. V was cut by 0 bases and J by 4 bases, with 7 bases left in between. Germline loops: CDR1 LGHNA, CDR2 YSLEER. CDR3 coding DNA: TGCGCCAGCAGCCAAGATCTTGGGAAAAACATTCAGTACTTC. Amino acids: CASSQDLGKNIQYF.

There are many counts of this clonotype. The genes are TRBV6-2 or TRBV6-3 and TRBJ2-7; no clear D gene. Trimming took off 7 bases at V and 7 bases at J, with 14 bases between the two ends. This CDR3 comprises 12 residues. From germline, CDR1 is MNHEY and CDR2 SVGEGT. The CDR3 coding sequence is TGTGCCAGCACGTCTAAAGGGAAGGAGCAGTACTTC. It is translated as CASTSKGKEQYF.

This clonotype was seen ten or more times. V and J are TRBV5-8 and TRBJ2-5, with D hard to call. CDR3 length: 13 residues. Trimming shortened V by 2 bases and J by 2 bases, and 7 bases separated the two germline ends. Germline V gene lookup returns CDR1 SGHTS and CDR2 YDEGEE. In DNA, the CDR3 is TGTGCCAGCAGCTTTTATCGGCAAGAGACCCAGTACTTC. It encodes CASSFYRQETQYF.

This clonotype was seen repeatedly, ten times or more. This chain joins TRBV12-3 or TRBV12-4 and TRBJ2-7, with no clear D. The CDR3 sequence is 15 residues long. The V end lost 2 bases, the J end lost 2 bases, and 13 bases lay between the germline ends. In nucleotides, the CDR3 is TGTGCCAGCAGTTTAAGTCCCCGCTACACCTACGAGCAGTACTTC. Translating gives CASSLSPRYTYEQYF.

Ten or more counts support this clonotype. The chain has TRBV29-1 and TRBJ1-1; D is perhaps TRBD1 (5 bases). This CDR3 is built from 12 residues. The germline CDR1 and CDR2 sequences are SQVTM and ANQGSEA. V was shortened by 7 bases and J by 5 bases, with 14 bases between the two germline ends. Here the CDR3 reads CSADSLGTEAFF. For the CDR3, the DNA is TGCAGCGCCGACAGTCTGGGAACTGAAGCTTTCTTT. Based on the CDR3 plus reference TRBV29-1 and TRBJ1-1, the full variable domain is SAVISQKPSRDICQRGTSLTIQCQVDSQVTMMFWYRQQPGQSLTLIATANQGSEATYESGFVIDKFPISRPNLTFSTLTVSNMSPEDSSIYLCSADSLGTEAFFGQGTRLTVV.

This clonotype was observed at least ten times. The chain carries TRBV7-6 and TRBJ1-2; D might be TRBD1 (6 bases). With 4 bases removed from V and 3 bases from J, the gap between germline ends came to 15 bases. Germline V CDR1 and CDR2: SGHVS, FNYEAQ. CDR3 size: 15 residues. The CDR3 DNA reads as TGTGCCAGCAGCTCCCAGGGACACGGTGACTATGGCTACACCTTC. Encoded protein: CASSSQGHGDYGYTF.

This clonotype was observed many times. CDR3 sequence: CASRRGLEAFF. CDR3 nucleotide sequence: TGCGCCAGCAGGAGGGGCCTTGAAGCTTTCTTT. This rearrangement joins TRBV5-1 to TRBJ1-1; D perhaps matches TRBD1 (5 bases). This CDR3 has 11 amino acids. Germline V lookup: CDR1 SGHRS, CDR2 YFSETQ. Trimming pared 5 bases from V and 7 bases from J, leaving 9 bases between.

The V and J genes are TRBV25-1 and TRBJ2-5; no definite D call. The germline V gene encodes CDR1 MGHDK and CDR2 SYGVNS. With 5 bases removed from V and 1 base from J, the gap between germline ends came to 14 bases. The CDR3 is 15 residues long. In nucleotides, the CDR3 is TGTGCCAGCAGTCATACCCGTGTGTTCCAAGAGACCCAGTACTTC. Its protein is CASSHTRVFQETQYF.

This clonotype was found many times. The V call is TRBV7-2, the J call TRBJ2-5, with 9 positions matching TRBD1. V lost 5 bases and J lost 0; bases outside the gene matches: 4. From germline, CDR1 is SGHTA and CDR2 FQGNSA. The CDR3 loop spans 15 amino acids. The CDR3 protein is CASSKDRGDQETQYF. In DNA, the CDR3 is TGTGCCAGCAGCAAGGACAGGGGAGACCAAGAGACCCAGTACTTC.

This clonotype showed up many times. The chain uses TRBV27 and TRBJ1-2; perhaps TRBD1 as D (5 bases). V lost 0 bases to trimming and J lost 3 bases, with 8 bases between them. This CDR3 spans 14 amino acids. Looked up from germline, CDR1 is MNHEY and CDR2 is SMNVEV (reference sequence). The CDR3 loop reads CASSLSGGHYGYTF. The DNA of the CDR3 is TGTGCCAGCAGTTTATCCGGGGGACACTATGGCTACACCTTC.

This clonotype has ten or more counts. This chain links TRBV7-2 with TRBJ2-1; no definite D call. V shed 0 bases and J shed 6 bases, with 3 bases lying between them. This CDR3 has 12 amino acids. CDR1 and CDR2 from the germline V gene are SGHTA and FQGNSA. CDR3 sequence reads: CASSLAPNEQFF. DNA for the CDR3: TGTGCCAGCAGCTTAGCGCCCAATGAGCAGTTCTTC.